These 3 T cell receptor beta chains were sequenced from one sample in a study of T-cell reconstitution after alpha-beta-depleted transplantation in children. Molecular barcoding with unique molecular identifiers was used for the TCRbeta library. From the PCR reads, TCRdb called clonotypes with MiXCR, one entry per CDR3 protein. This repertoire shows hundreds of thousands of distinct CDR3 sequences, 13% found once; its top ten account for 0.79%. The sample consisted of PBMCs, taken before TCRalphabeta/CD19-depleted stem cell transplant. Receptors were obtained from a girl aged 2 to 9 with congenital amegakaryocytic thrombocytopenia, due to receive a stem cell transplant.

This clonotype turned up a few times. The chain joins TRBV7-9 to TRBJ2-1; tentatively, D is TRBD1 (5 bases). V lost 7 bases to trimming and J lost 0 bases, with 10 bases between them. Germline CDR1 is SEHNR and CDR2 is FQNEAQ (reference sequence). The CDR3 is 14 amino acids. The CDR3, as DNA: TGTGCCAGCATTGGGGCGAGCTCCTACAATGAGCAGTTCTTC. Translation: CASIGASSYNEQFF.

This clonotype was observed a handful of times. The chain combines TRBV19 with TRBJ2-2; 9 nucleotides match TRBD2. The germline CDR1 and CDR2 sequences are LNHDA and SQIVND (reference sequence). CDR3 length equals 17 residues. The junction had 14 bases not matched to a gene; V was cut back by 5 bases and J by 7 bases. As DNA, the CDR3 is TGTGCCAGTAGTCCTCAGCTAGGCGGGAGGGCCGGCGGGGAGCTGTTTTTT. As protein: CASSPQLGGRAGGELFF.

This clonotype has a handful of counts. The chain joins TRBV7-9 to TRBJ2-7; TRBD1 might be the D (6 bases). Germline CDR1 is SEHNR and CDR2 is FQNEAQ (reference sequence). The V end lost 3 bases, the J end lost 6 bases, and 18 bases lay between the germline ends. CDR3 size: 15 residues. Here the CDR3 DNA reads TGTGCCAGCAGCTTTAAACAGGGTTTTTTGAGCGAGCAGTACTTC. Protein: CASSFKQGFLSEQYF.